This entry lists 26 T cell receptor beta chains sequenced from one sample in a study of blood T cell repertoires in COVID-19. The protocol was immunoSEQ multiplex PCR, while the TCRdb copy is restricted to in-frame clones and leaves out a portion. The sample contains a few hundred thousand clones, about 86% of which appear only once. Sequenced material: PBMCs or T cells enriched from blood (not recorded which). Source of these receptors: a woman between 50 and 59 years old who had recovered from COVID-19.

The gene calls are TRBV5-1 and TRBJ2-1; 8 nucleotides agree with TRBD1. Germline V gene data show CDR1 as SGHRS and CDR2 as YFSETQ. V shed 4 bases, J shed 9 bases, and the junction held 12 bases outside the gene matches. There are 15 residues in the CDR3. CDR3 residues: CASSITGTGSGEQFF. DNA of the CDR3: TGCGCCAGCAGCATAACCGGGACAGGCTCTGGTGAGCAGTTCTTC.

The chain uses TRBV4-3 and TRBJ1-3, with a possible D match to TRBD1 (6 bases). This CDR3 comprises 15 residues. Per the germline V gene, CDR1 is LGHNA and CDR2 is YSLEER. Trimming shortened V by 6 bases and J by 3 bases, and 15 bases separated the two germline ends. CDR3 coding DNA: TGCGCCAGCAGTCCGACAGGCTCAGGTGGAAACACCATATATTTT. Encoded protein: CASSPTGSGGNTIYF.

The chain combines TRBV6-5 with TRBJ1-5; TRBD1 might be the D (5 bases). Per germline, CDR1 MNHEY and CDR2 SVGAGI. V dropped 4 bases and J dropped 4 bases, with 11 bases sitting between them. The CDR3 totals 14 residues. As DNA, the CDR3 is TGTGCCAGCAGTTGGCAGGAGGGGAATCAGCCCCAGCATTTT. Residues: CASSWQEGNQPQHF.

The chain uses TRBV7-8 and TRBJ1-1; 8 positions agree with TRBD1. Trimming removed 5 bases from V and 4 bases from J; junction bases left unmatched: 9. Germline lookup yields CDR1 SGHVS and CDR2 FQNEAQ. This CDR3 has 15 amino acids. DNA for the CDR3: TGTGCCAGCAGCAACTTCGGACAGGGCGGCACTGAAGCTTTCTTT. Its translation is CASSNFGQGGTEAFF.

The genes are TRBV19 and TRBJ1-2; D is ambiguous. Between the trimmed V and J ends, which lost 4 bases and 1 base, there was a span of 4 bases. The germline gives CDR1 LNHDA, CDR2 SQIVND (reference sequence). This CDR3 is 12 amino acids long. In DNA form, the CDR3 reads TGTGCCAGTAGTAGTATTAACTATGGCTACACCTTC. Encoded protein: CASSSINYGYTF.

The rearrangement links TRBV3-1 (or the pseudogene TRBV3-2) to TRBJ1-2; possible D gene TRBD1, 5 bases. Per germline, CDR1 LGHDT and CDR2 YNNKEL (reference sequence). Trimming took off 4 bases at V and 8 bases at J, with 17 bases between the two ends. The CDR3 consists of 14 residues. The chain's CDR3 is CASSLTGGGNGYTF. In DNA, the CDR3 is TGTGCCAGCAGCCTTACGGGGGGAGGGAACGGCTACACCTTC.

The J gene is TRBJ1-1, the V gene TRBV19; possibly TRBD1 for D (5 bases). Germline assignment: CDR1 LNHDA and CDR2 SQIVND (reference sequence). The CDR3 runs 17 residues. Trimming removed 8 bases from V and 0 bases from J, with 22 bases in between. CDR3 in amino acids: CASSQGARVGMNTEAFF. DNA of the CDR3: TGTGCCAGTTCCCAGGGCGCCCGGGTGGGCATGAACACTGAAGCTTTCTTT.

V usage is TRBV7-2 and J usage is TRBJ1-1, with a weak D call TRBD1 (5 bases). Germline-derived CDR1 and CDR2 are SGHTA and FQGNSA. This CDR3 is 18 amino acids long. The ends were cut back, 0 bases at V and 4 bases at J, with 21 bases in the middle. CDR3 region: CASSLALEGVWVGTEAFF. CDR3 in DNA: TGTGCCAGCAGCTTAGCGCTCGAAGGGGTTTGGGTTGGCACTGAAGCTTTCTTT.

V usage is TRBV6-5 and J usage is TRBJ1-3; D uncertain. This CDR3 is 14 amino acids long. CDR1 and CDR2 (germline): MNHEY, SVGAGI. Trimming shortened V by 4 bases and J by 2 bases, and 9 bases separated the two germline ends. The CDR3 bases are TGTGCCAGCAGTTTGACTGTAGCTGGAAACACCATATATTTT. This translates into CASSLTVAGNTIYF.

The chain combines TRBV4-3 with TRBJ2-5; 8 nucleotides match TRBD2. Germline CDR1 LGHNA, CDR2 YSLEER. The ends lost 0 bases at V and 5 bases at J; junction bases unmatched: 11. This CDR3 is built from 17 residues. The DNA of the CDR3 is TGCGCCAGCAGCCAAGAGGGGGCGGGGGGCCGATCGGAGACCCAGTACTTC. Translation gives CASSQEGAGGRSETQYF.

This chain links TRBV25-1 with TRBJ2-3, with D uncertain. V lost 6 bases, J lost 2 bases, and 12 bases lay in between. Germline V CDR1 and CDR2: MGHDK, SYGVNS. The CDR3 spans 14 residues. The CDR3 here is CASSPGGYTDTQYF. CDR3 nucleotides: TGTGCCAGCAGCCCCGGCGGCTACACAGATACGCAGTATTTT.

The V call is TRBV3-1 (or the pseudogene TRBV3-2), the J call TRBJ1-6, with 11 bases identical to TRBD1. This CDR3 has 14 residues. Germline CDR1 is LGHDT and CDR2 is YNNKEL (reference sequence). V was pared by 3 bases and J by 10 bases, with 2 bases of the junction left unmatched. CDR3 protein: CASSQWTGGSPLHF. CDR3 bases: TGTGCCAGCAGCCAGTGGACAGGGGGCTCACCCCTCCACTTT.

CDR3 bases: TGCGCCAGCAGCCAGGCGGGACTCCCGAACACTGAAGCTTTCTTT. This encodes CASSQAGLPNTEAFF. The V gene is TRBV4-3, the J gene TRBJ1-1, with D possibly TRBD1 on 5 matching bases. This CDR3 contains 15 residues. The V and J ends lost 3 bases and 1 base respectively, with 12 bases between them. Looked up from germline, CDR1 is LGHNA and CDR2 is YSLEER.

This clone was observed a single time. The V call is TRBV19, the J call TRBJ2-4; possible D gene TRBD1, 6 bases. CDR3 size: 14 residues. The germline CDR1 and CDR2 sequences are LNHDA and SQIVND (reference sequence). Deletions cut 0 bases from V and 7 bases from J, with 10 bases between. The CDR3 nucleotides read TGTGCCAGTAGTATAGAGGCAGGGGTGAACATTCAGTACTTC. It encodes CASSIEAGVNIQYF.

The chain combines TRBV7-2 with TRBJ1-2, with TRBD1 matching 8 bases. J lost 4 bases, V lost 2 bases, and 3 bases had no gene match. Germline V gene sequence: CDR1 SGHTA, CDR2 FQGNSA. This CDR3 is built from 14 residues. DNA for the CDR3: TGTGCCAGCAGCTTAACAGGGGGGGCCTATGGCTACACCTTC. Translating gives CASSLTGGAYGYTF.

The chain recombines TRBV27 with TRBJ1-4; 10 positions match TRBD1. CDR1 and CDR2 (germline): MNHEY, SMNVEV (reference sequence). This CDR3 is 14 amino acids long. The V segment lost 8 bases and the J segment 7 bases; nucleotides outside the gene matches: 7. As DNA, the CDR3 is TGTGCCAGCGGCCCGGGACAGGGGATTGAAAAACTGTTTTTT. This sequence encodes CASGPGQGIEKLFF.

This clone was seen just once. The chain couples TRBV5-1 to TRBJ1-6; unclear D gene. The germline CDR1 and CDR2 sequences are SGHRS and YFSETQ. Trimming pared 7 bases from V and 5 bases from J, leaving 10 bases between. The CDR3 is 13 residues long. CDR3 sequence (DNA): TGCGCCAGCGGAGAGGGTGATAATTCACCCCTCCACTTT. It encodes CASGEGDNSPLHF.

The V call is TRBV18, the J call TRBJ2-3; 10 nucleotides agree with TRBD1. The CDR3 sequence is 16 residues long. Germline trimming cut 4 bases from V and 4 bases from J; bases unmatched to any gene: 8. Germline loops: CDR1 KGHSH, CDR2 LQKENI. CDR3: CASSHRTGGGPDTQYF. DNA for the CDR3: TGTGCCAGCTCACACCGGACAGGGGGGGGCCCAGATACGCAGTATTTT. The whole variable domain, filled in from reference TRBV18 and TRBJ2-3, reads NAGVMQNPRHLVRRRGQEARLRCSPMKGHSHVYWYRQLPEEGLKFMVYLQKENIIDESGMPKERFSAEFPKEGPSILRIQQVVRGDSAAYFCASSHRTGGGPDTQYFGPGTRLTVL.

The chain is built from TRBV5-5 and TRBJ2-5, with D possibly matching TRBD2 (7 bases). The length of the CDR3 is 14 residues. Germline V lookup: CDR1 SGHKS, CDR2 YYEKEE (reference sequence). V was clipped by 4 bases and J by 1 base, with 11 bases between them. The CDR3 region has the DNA TGTGCCAGCAGCCCGGGGGGCCGCCAAGAGACCCAGTACTTC. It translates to CASSPGGRQETQYF.

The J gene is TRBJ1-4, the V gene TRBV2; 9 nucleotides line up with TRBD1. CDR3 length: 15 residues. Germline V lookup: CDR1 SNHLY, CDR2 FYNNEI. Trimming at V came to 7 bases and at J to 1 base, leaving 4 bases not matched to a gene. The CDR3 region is CASTTGQGTNEKLFF. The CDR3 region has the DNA TGTGCCAGCACCACGGGACAGGGAACTAATGAAAAACTGTTTTTT.

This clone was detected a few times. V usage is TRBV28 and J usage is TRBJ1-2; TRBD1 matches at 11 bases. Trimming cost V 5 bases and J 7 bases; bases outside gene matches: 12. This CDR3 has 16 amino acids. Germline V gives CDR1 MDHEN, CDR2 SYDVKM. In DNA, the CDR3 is TGTGCCAGCAGTCTAGATAAGGGACAGGGGGTCTTTGGCTACACCTTC. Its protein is CASSLDKGQGVFGYTF.

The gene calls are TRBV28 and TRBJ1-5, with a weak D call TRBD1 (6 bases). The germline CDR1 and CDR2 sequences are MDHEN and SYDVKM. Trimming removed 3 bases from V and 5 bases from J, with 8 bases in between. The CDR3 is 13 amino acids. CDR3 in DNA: TGTGCCAGCAGTTTTCAGGGGTATCAGCCCCAGCATTTT. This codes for CASSFQGYQPQHF.

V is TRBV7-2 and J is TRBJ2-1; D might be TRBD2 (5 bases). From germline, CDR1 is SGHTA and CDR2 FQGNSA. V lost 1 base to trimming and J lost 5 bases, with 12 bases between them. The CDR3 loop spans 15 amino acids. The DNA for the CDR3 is TGTGCCAGCAGCTTAGGGCTAGCCCTAAACAATGAGCAGTTCTTC. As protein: CASSLGLALNNEQFF.

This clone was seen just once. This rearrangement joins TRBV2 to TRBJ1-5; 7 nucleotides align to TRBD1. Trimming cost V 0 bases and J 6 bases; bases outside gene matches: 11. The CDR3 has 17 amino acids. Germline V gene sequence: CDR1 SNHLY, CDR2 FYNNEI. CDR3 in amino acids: CASSEARDRAGPQPQHF. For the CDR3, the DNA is TGTGCCAGCAGTGAAGCGCGTGACAGGGCCGGTCCTCAGCCCCAGCATTTT.

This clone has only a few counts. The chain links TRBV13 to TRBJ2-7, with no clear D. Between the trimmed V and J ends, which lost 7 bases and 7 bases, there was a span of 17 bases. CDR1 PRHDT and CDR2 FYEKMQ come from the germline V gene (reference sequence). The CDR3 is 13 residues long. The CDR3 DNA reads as TGTGCCAGCATTCCAGGAATGTATCAGGAGCAGTACTTC. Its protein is CASIPGMYQEQYF.

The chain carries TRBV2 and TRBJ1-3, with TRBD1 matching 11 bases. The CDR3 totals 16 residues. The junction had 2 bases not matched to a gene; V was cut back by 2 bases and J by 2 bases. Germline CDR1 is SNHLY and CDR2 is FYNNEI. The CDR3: CASSERGQGAGNTIYF. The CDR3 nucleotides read TGTGCCAGCAGTGAAAGGGGACAGGGGGCTGGAAACACCATATATTTT.